This T cell receptor (beta chain) appears in the sequencing data of a study of blood T cell repertoires in COVID-19. For the study at large: Material from acute and convalescent COVID-19 was sourced from the United States, Italy and Spain. PBMCs, B-cell-depleted T cells, or T cells were the source of the cDNA or gDNA that made up the material.

Donors were grouped by their self-reported clinical history. Some clones are missing from TCRdb's copy, which holds only in-frame ones; the method was immunoSEQ multiplex PCR. This table holds hundreds of thousands of clones, more than 75% found once. V shed 3 bases and J 3 bases; nucleotides not matched to a gene: 3. The CDR3 loop spans 13 amino acids. Germline lookup yields CDR1 GTSNPN and CDR2 SVGIG (reference sequence). This rearrangement joins TRBV30 to TRBJ1-1, with 8 bases that match TRBD1. This sequence was found in a man aged 60 to 69 who had recovered from COVID-19. Sequenced: PBMCs or T cells enriched from blood (not recorded which). The CDR3 loop reads CAWRGQAYTEAFF. The CDR3 DNA reads as TGTGCCTGGAGGGGACAGGCCTACACTGAAGCTTTCTTT.